This entry lists 2 T cell receptor beta chains sequenced from one sample in a study of lymphopenia after photon versus proton radiotherapy (dated by TCRdb to the late 2010s). Libraries were constructed by the immunoSEQ multiplex PCR assay. TCRdb's version of the immuneACCESS table is confined to in-frame rearrangements and falls short of the full clone set. An unresolved V gene accounts for under half of the shortfall where checked; the remainder is of unknown origin. A total of around 12,000 clones appear in this sample, 88% of them only once. The top ten clones comprise approximately 3.3% of the sample. This sample comprised peripheral blood, obtained from a patient treated with photon-based radiotherapy. The source of these receptors is a man aged 60 to 69 with pancreatic cancer.

The chain couples TRBV10-3 to TRBJ2-3; 11 bases fit TRBD2. The CDR3 runs to 16 residues. J gave up 3 bases and V 3 bases, and 5 bases lay outside the gene matches. The germline gives CDR1 ENHRY, CDR2 SYGVKD. CDR3 DNA: TGTGCCATCAGTGATCGCACTAGCGGGGGTACAGATACGCAGTATTTT. This sequence encodes CAISDRTSGGTDTQYF.

This clone was counted a few times. The chain links TRBV5-1 to TRBJ2-5, with D tentatively TRBD2 (7 bases). V was shortened by 6 bases and J by 2 bases, with 17 bases between the two germline ends. CDR1 and CDR2 (germline): SGHRS, YFSETQ. The CDR3 totals 15 residues. Written as DNA, the CDR3 is TGCGCCAGCAAAGCCGGGGGGCCAGTTCAAGAGACCCAGTACTTC. Translating it yields CASKAGGPVQETQYF.